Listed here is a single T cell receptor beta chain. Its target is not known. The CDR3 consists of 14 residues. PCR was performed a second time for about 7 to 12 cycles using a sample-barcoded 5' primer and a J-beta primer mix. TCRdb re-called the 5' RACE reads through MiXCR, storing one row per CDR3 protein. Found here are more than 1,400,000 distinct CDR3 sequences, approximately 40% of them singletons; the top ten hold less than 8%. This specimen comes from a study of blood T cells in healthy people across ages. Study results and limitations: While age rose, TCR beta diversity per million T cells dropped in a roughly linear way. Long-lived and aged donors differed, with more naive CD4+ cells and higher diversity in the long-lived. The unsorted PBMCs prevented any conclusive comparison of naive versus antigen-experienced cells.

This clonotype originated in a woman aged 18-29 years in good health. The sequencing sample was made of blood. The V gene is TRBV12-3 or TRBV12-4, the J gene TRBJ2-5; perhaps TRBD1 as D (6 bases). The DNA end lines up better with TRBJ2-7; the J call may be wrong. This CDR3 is CASSPRGRDIEQYF. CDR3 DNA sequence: TGTGCCAGCAGTCCCCGTGGCCGGGACATCGAGCAGTACTTC.